The TCR beta chain under discussion was sequenced for a study of blood T cell repertoires in COVID-19. Study as a whole: Researchers got acute and convalescent COVID-19 samples from the United States, Italy and Spain. PBMCs, B-cell-depleted T cells, or T cells were the source of the cDNA or gDNA that made up the material.

Germline V gives CDR1 MNHEY, CDR2 SVGAGI. This CDR3 spans 14 amino acids. Trimming took off 10 bases at V and 3 bases at J, with 13 bases between the two ends. The data were produced by immunoSEQ multiplex PCR, yet TCRdb's version contains in-frame clones alone and is incomplete. The data show around 300,000 clones, about nine tenths seen once. The V and J genes are TRBV6-5 and TRBJ1-6; perhaps TRBD1 as D (6 bases). Sequencing was carried out using peripheral blood. The sequence came from a man aged 50-60 years with acute or convalescent COVID-19. CDR3 amino acids: CATLRDIYNSPLHF. CDR3 sequence (DNA): TGTGCCACCCTAAGGGACATCTATAATTCACCCCTCCACTTT.